Shown below are 8 T cell receptor beta chains from a single sample sequenced in a study of T-cell memory formation after mild COVID-19. One entry per CDR3 protein results from TCRdb running MiXCR on the 5' RACE reads. The sample holds 110,000 or so distinct CDR3 sequences; roughly a sixth are singletons and the top ten take approximately 5.5%. Sequencing was carried out using PBMCs or a T cell subset sorted from them (not recorded which). The source of these receptors is a young man who had mild COVID-19 (a few samples of this study predate the infection). Cell type and time point are not known.

In its sample, this clonotype was seen a few times. This sequence joins TRBV7-2 and TRBJ2-2, with D unclear. CDR1 is SGHTA and CDR2 is FQGNSA in the germline V gene. With 1 base removed from V and 0 bases from J, the gap between germline ends came to 9 bases. The CDR3 sequence is 16 residues long. CDR3 region: CASSLVGAPNTGELFF. The CDR3 region has the DNA TGTGCCAGCAGCTTAGTCGGCGCCCCGAACACCGGGGAGCTGTTTTTT.

This clonotype came up a few times. The chain is built from TRBV11-2 and TRBJ2-5, with 9 bases matching TRBD1. Germline V gene sequence: CDR1 SGHAT, CDR2 FQNNGV. CDR3 length: 15 amino acids. With V trimmed by 5 bases and J by 5 bases, 9 bases remained unmatched. The CDR3 is CASSEGGTGYETQYF. CDR3 DNA sequence: TGTGCCAGCAGCGAGGGGGGGACAGGGTATGAGACCCAGTACTTC. Full variable domain (missing parts from reference TRBV11-2 and TRBJ2-5): EAGVAQSPRYKIIEKRQSVAFWCNPISGHATLYWYQQILGQGPKLLIQFQNNGVVDDSQLPKDRFSAERLKGVDSTLKIQPAKLEDSAVYLCASSEGGTGYETQYFGPGTRLLVL.

The chain carries TRBV7-2 and TRBJ2-3; 11 positions match TRBD1. The trim removed 7 bases at V and 10 bases at J, leaving 10 bases unmatched. The CDR3 runs 14 residues. Germline V gene data show CDR1 as SGHTA and CDR2 as FQGNSA. DNA for the CDR3: TGTGCCAGCACCTTCGGACAGGGGGCTATTGCGCAGTATTTT. As protein: CASTFGQGAIAQYF. Full variable domain (remainder filled in from reference TRBV7-2 and TRBJ2-3): GAGVSQSPSNKVTEKGKDVELRCDPISGHTALYWYRQSLGQGLEFLIYFQGNSAPDKSGLPSDRFSAERTGGSVSTLTIQRTQQEDSAVYLCASTFGQGAIAQYFGPGTRLTVL.

The table lists this clonotype with a few counts. A read error may explain this, as a much larger clone is one base away. The chain uses TRBV6-6 and TRBJ2-1, with unresolved D. Germline CDR1 MNHNY, CDR2 SVGAGI (reference sequence). The CDR3 loop spans 14 amino acids. V lost 0 bases to trimming and J lost 4 bases, with 7 bases between them. This chain's CDR3 is CASSYSSNYNEQFF. The CDR3 DNA follows: TGTGCCAGCAGTTACTCGAGTAATTACAATGAGCAGTTCTTC.

This clonotype was recorded many times. The chain combines TRBV10-3 with TRBJ2-1; the match to TRBD2 covers 9 bases. The V gene's germline CDR1 is ENHRY and CDR2 SYGVKD. The V and J ends lost 0 bases and 4 bases, in that order; junction bases with no gene match: 1. The CDR3 spans 15 residues. DNA for the CDR3: TGTGCCATCAGTGAGTCGAGCGGGGGGTACAATGAGCAGTTCTTC. As protein: CAISESSGGYNEQFF.

This clonotype was seen more than once but under ten times. This chain links TRBV9 with TRBJ2-3; 7 nucleotides line up with TRBD2. The CDR3 is 13 residues long. J gave up 3 bases and V 2 bases, and 0 bases lay outside the gene matches. Germline V gives CDR1 SGDLS, CDR2 YYNGEE. The DNA of the CDR3 is TGTGCCAGCAGCGTGGGGGGGACAGATACGCAGTATTTT. The encoded protein is CASSVGGTDTQYF.

In this sample, this clonotype turned up many times. V is TRBV7-2 and J is TRBJ2-5; D is possibly TRBD1 (5 bases). Germline CDR1 reads SGHTA; CDR2 reads FQGNSA. V dropped 2 bases and J dropped 5 bases, with 21 bases sitting between them. The length of the CDR3 is 17 residues. CDR3 loop: CASSLYTGPILGETQYF. The CDR3 DNA follows: TGTGCCAGCAGCTTATATACAGGTCCCATCTTGGGGGAGACCCAGTACTTC. Supplemented by reference TRBV7-2 and TRBJ2-5, the full variable domain reads GAGVSQSPSNKVTEKGKDVELRCDPISGHTALYWYRQSLGQGLEFLIYFQGNSAPDKSGLPSDRFSAERTGGSVSTLTIQRTQQEDSAVYLCASSLYTGPILGETQYFGPGTRLLVL.

This clonotype was picked up a small number of times. The genes are TRBV7-9 and TRBJ2-5, with 9 bases fitting TRBD1. The CDR3 sequence is 14 residues long. In germline, CDR1 is SEHNR, CDR2 FQNEAQ (reference sequence). Trimming removed 5 bases from V and 4 bases from J; junction bases left unmatched: 5. CDR3 region: CASSRWDRVETQYF. The CDR3 DNA reads as TGTGCCAGCAGCCGCTGGGACAGGGTAGAGACCCAGTACTTC. The full variable domain, in which reference TRBV7-9 and TRBJ2-5 provide the parts outside the CDR3, is DTGVSQNPRHKITKRGQNVTFRCDPISEHNRLYWYRQTLGQGPEFLTYFQNEAQLEKSRLLSDRFSAERPKGSFSTLEIQRTEQGDSAMYLCASSRWDRVETQYFGPGTRLLVL.